This T cell receptor beta chain derives from a study of response to subunit inactivated influenza vaccine. Study-wide results and caveats: Authors suggested seasonal influenza vaccinations each recruit few new T cells.

This clonotype was observed at least ten times. As yet, its antigen is unknown. The ends were cut back, 2 bases at V and 2 bases at J, with 22 bases in the middle. Germline values: CDR1 MNHEY, CDR2 SVGEGT. This CDR3 spans 18 amino acids. One entry per CDR3 protein results from TCRdb running MiXCR on the RT-PCR reads. Here the sample spans 600,000 to 850,000 distinct CDR3 sequences, less than 15% being singletons. Sequenced here: PBMCs from blood, sampled around 15 days before vaccination. This receptor was taken from a man aged 45 to 65 who received an inactivated influenza vaccine. The chain couples TRBV6-2 or TRBV6-3 to TRBJ2-7; D might be TRBD2 (5 bases). CDR3 loop: CASSYPQERRTLTYEQYF. CDR3 in DNA: TGTGCCAGCAGTTACCCCCAAGAAAGAAGGACTCTAACCTACGAGCAGTACTTC.